The 13 T cell receptor beta chains given below trace back to one sample, sequenced in a study of blood T cell repertoires in COVID-19. The method was immunoSEQ multiplex PCR; TCRdb's version includes in-frame clones alone and lacks a portion of them. The sample holds 220,000 or so clones, roughly 84% seen once. The specimen sequenced was peripheral blood. The receptors here all came from a woman aged 60-75 years who had recovered from COVID-19.

V is TRBV2 and J is TRBJ1-2; D call uncertain. V lost 4 bases to trimming and J lost 3 bases, with 12 bases between them. The CDR3 has 14 amino acids. From germline, CDR1 is SNHLY and CDR2 FYNNEI. CDR3 protein: CASSVSREDYGYTF. DNA of the CDR3: TGTGCCAGCAGTGTGTCGCGGGAAGACTATGGCTACACCTTC.

V gene TRBV3-1 (or the pseudogene TRBV3-2) combines with J gene TRBJ1-4, with D perhaps TRBD1 (6 bases). The V and J ends lost 4 bases and 8 bases respectively, with 11 bases between them. This CDR3 is built from 13 residues. Germline V gene data show CDR1 as LGHDT and CDR2 as YNNKEL (reference sequence). CDR3 loop: CASSLPRGEKLFF. CDR3 in DNA: TGTGCCAGCAGCCTCCCTAGGGGGGAAAAACTGTTTTTT.

This chain uses TRBV4-1 with TRBJ2-2; 11 bases align to TRBD2. The CDR3 extends over 17 amino acids. The junction had 11 bases not matched to a gene; V was cut back by 8 bases and J by 3 bases. Germline V gene sequence: CDR1 MGHRA, CDR2 YSYEKL. CDR3 sequence: CASLPVAGGPDTGELFF. CDR3 nucleotide sequence: TGCGCCAGCCTGCCTGTAGCGGGGGGGCCCGACACCGGGGAGCTGTTTTTT.

The chain uses TRBV19 and TRBJ1-2, with 9 bases lining up with TRBD1. Germline lookup yields CDR1 LNHDA and CDR2 SQIVND (reference sequence). This CDR3 has 16 amino acids. The V gene end was trimmed by 7 bases and the J gene end by 2 bases; junction bases not matched to a gene: 11. Written as DNA, the CDR3 is TGTGCCAGTAAGGAGAGGTCGGGACAGGGAAACTATGGCTACACCTTC. It translates to CASKERSGQGNYGYTF.

This chain joins TRBV7-8 and TRBJ2-3, with TRBD2 as a possible D gene (5 bases). V shed 0 bases and J shed 1 base, with 5 bases lying between them. CDR3 size: 14 residues. Germline V gene sequence: CDR1 SGHVS, CDR2 FQNEAQ. The CDR3 spells CASSLARGTDTQYF. The CDR3, as DNA: TGTGCCAGCAGCTTAGCGCGGGGCACAGATACGCAGTATTTT.

This clone was detected a few times. This rearrangement joins TRBV4-2 to TRBJ1-6, with D possibly TRBD1 on 6 matching bases. V lost 0 bases and J lost 7, with 13 bases in between. This CDR3 spans 16 amino acids. Germline V gene sequence: CDR1 LGHNA, CDR2 YNFKEQ. This chain's CDR3 is CASSQDGQGFNSPLHF. The CDR3 coding sequence is TGTGCCAGCAGCCAAGATGGGCAGGGGTTCAATTCACCCCTCCACTTT.

This clone was seen a few times. The gene calls are TRBV30 and TRBJ1-2; D is perhaps TRBD1 (6 bases). V was cut by 1 base and J by 7 bases, with 13 bases left in between. Looked up from germline, CDR1 is GTSNPN and CDR2 is SVGIG (reference sequence). The CDR3 has 13 residues. CDR3 DNA: TGTGCCTGGAGTGGGGGGCTTGAGGGTGGCTACACCTTC. As protein: CAWSGGLEGGYTF.

This CDR3 is CASSQDAASGGISTDTQYF. CDR3 in DNA: TGCGCCAGCAGCCAAGATGCGGCTAGCGGGGGGATTAGCACAGATACGCAGTATTTT. This sequence joins TRBV4-1 and TRBJ2-3, with 11 bases matching TRBD2. Germline V lookup: CDR1 MGHRA, CDR2 YSYEKL. The CDR3 is 19 residues long. V was clipped by 0 bases and J by 0 bases; unmatched bases: 8.

The chain uses TRBV9 and TRBJ2-1; D is undetermined. CDR3 length: 14 residues. Per the germline V gene, CDR1 is SGDLS and CDR2 is YYNGEE. Trimming shortened V by 4 bases and J by 6 bases, and 14 bases separated the two germline ends. CDR3 DNA: TGTGCCAGCAGCCTCCTGGTAGCTGGCAATGAGCAGTTCTTC. Amino acids: CASSLLVAGNEQFF.

The CDR3 reads CASSPFGLATTYEQYF. CDR3 in DNA: TGCGCCAGCAGCCCCTTCGGACTAGCCACTACCTACGAGCAGTACTTC. The chain links TRBV5-1 to TRBJ2-7, with TRBD2 matching 8 bases. Germline lookup yields CDR1 SGHRS and CDR2 YFSETQ. V dropped 4 bases and J dropped 2; count of bases not matched to a gene: 11. There are 16 residues in the CDR3.

The chain uses TRBV19 and TRBJ2-1, with D possibly matching TRBD1 (6 bases). Trimming shortened V by 3 bases and J by 6 bases, and 9 bases separated the two germline ends. Germline V gene data show CDR1 as LNHDA and CDR2 as SQIVND (reference sequence). The CDR3 loop spans 13 amino acids. CDR3 sequence (DNA): TGTGCCAGTAGTATTGGGGGCGGCAATGAGCAGTTCTTC. It specifies CASSIGGGNEQFF.

The CDR3 spells CASSHRENTEAFF. The DNA of the CDR3 is TGTGCCAGCAGTCACAGGGAGAACACTGAAGCTTTCTTT. The chain carries TRBV6-2 or TRBV6-3 and TRBJ1-1; weak D call: TRBD1 (6 bases). Germline assignment: CDR1 MNHEY and CDR2 SVGEGT. Trimming cost V 5 bases and J 1 base, with 8 bases left between them. CDR3 size: 13 residues.

This chain links TRBV5-1 with TRBJ2-7; the D gene is possibly TRBD1 (6 bases). The germline gives CDR1 SGHRS, CDR2 YFSETQ. The CDR3 has 16 residues. Trimming removed 4 bases from V and 7 bases from J, with 24 bases in between. DNA of the CDR3: TGCGCCAGCAGCCCCATTGTCGGGACATTCGTTCCGGAGCAGTACTTC. This sequence encodes CASSPIVGTFVPEQYF.